This TCR beta chain was sequenced during a study of vaccination and CD4 T cells after COVID-19. As to this clonotype: No antigen is known for it. A read error is likely, as this CDR3 ends without the conserved phenylalanine or tryptophan.

Study-level results: In convalescent patients, 304 of 307 vaccine-specific clones were spike mono-reactive.

The Oncomine TCR Beta short-read assay was applied to DNA of cultured CD4+ T cells. A single record per CDR3 protein comes from TCRdb applying MiXCR to the PCR reads. The repertoire has 4,000 or so distinct CDR3 sequences, 20% of them found once; the top ten carry about 19%. Germline assignment: CDR1 DFQATT and CDR2 SNEGSKA (reference sequence). With 3 bases removed from V and 5 bases from J, the gap between germline ends came to 13 bases. The CDR3 length is 13 residues. As to treatment: roughly ten-day PBMC culture with coronavirus spike peptide pools or control peptides (ViraFEST assay). This chain uses TRBV20-1 with TRBJ2-5; tentative D call: TRBD2 (7 bases). Material: CD4+ T cells from blood, cultured in vitro. The TCR originated in a human donor who had recovered from COVID-19. The CDR3 reads CSASRGAWETQYL. The CDR3 nucleotides read TGCAGTGCTAGTCGGGGGGCCTGGGAGACCCAGTACCTC.